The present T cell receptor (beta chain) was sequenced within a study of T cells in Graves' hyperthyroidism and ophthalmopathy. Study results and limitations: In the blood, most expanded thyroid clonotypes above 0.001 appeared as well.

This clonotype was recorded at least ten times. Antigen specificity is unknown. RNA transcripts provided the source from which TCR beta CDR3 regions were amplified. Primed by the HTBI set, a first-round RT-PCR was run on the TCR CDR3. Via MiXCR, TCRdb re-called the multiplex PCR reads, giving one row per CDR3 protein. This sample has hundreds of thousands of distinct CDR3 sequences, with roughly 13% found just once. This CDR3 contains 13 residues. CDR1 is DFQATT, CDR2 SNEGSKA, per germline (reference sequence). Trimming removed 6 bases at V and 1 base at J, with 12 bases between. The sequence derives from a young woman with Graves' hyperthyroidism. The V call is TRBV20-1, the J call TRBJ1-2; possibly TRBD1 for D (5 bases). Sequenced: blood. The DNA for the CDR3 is TGCAGTGCCACGGGACGGATTAACTATGGCTACACCTTC. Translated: CSATGRINYGYTF.